Reported below is one TCR beta chain. Its antigen remains unidentified. The record originates from a study of T cells after yellow fever vaccination. Study-wide points: Sorted repertoires could include abundant contaminating clonotypes from bulk cells.

A universal primer site and UMIs were added as TCR cDNA was made by 5'RACE template switching. TCRdb itself ran the 5' RACE reads through MiXCR, one entry per CDR3 protein. The sample includes about 510,000 distinct CDR3 sequences, 20% to 25% of them seen just once. The germline V gene has CDR1 DFQATT and CDR2 SNEGSKA (reference sequence). Deletions cut 3 bases from V and 6 bases from J, with 14 bases between. CDR3 length equals 13 residues. The TCR sequence derives from a man younger than 35 who received the YFV17D yellow fever vaccine. This chain connects TRBV20-1 to TRBJ1-1; D remains ambiguous. The input for sequencing was PBMCs, taken less than 25 days after the first yellow fever vaccination. In DNA, the CDR3 is TGCAGTGCTAGGGAGCAGGTTATCGCTGAAGCTTTCTTT. This codes for CSAREQVIAEAFF.